These T cell receptor beta chains were read from a single sample in a study of T cell repertoires in cytomegalovirus infection. TCRdb reanalysed the reads using MiXCR and keeps one entry per CDR3 protein. The table records some 180,000 distinct CDR3 sequences, 15% to 20% of them present only once. The specimen was CD8+ T cells from PBMCs. All receptors derive from a human donor in good health (CMV status not recorded). Some clones in this sample may be carry-over from other donors' samples. The CDR3 runs from the conserved cysteine through the conserved F or W. A D gene is named only where the DNA matches it firmly. Not all rows give a size; the values are once, few, many and, for expanded clones, a class.

clone size	V gene	D gene	J gene	CDR3 DNA	CDR3 protein
NA	TRBV10-3	NA	TRBJ1-1	TGTGCCATCAGTGATAGCGGGGGAAGGACTGAAGCTTTCTTT	CAISDSGGRTEAFF
few	TRBV7-2	NA	TRBJ1-2	TGTGCCAGCAGTCCAGGGGCAGGGGCCAACTATGGCTACACCTTC	CASSPGAGANYGYTF
NA	TRBV25-1	NA	TRBJ2-1	TGTGCCAGCAGTGAATTAGACAGTATGGATGAGCAGTTCTTC	CASSELDSMDEQFF
few	TRBV4-3	NA	TRBJ2-3	TGCGCCAGCAGCCAAGTTCGGCAAAGCACAGATACGCAGTATTTT	CASSQVRQSTDTQYF
few	TRBV6-1	NA	TRBJ2-1	TGTGCCAGTCCAGACACTCACAATGAGCAGTTCTTC	CASPDTHNEQFF
few	TRBV12-3/TRBV12-4	TRBD1	TRBJ1-6	TGTGCCAGCAGTTGGGCAGGGGGAGGATCACCCCTCCACTTT	CASSWAGGGSPLHF
few	TRBV11-2	NA	TRBJ2-1	TGTGCCAGCAGCTTAGGGGGGGGCCTAAACAATGAGCAGTTCTTC	CASSLGGGLNNEQFF
few	TRBV7-2	NA	TRBJ2-2	TGTGCCAGCAGCTCCCGTAGTTTCCCCGGGGAGCTGTTTTTT	CASSSRSFPGELFF
few	TRBV7-2	NA	TRBJ2-2	TGTGCCACGATATTTCACACCGGGGAGCTGTTTTTT	CATIFHTGELFF
NA	TRBV28	NA	TRBJ2-7	TGTGCCAGCAGGAACAGGGACCCCTACGAGCAGTACTTC	CASRNRDPYEQYF
NA	TRBV11-1	NA	TRBJ1-1	TGTGCCAGCAGCCAGTCACAGCGTCCGAACACTGAAGCTTTCTTT	CASSQSQRPNTEAFF
many	TRBV28	NA	TRBJ2-3	TGTGCCAGCAGTTTACCTAGCACAGATACGCAGTATTTT	CASSLPSTDTQYF
NA	TRBV30	TRBD1	TRBJ2-2	TGTGCCTGGGCCCAGACAGGGGCGAACACCGGGGAGCTGTTTTTT	CAWAQTGANTGELFF
few	TRBV7-6	NA	TRBJ2-7	TGTGCCAGCAGCTTAAGGGTGGCGGTACTCTACGAGCAGTACTTC	CASSLRVAVLYEQYF
few	TRBV15	NA	TRBJ2-3	TGTGCCACCAGCAGAGAAAGGGGAGGTCGGGGGGATACGCAGTATTTT	CATSRERGGRGDTQYF
NA	TRBV7-2	TRBD1	TRBJ1-1	TGTGCCAGCAGCTTATTTCTGACAGGGCCGAACACTGAAGCTTTCTTT	CASSLFLTGPNTEAFF